This entry is about one TCR beta chain. The sample comes from a study of blood T cell repertoires in COVID-19. Study summary: Researchers got acute and convalescent COVID-19 samples from the United States, Italy and Spain. PBMCs, B-cell-depleted T cells, or T cells were the source of the cDNA or gDNA that made up the material.

Looked up from germline, CDR1 is SEHNR and CDR2 is FQNEAQ (reference sequence). This CDR3 is built from 14 residues. Trimming removed 5 bases from V and 2 bases from J, with 10 bases in between. In the authors' workflow: Cell counts per sample came from amplifying reference gene primers. The protocol was immunoSEQ multiplex PCR, while the TCRdb copy is restricted to in-frame clones and leaves out a portion. The DNA gave D and trimming, while V, J and clone size come from that table. The profile covers more than 95,000 clones, with roughly nine tenths appearing a single time and under 6.5% taken by the ten largest.

This sequence originates from a human donor in a cohort sampled during active COVID-19. Material for sequencing was peripheral blood. This sequence joins TRBV7-9 and TRBJ1-5; D is unclear. CDR3 protein: CASSPVVGNQPQHF. In nucleotides, the CDR3 is TGTGCCAGCAGCCCAGTGGTGGGCAATCAGCCCCAGCATTTT.